This T cell receptor beta chain was captured in a study of T-cell memory formation after mild COVID-19. At the level of the study: Among the donors, TCR clusters were largely specific to each donor.

This CDR3 spans 16 amino acids. Germline assignment: CDR1 SGHRS and CDR2 YFSETQ. The trim removed 0 bases at V and 5 bases at J, leaving 8 bases unmatched. TCRdb fed the 5' RACE reads into MiXCR, producing one record per CDR3 protein. The repertoire holds under 300,000 distinct CDR3 sequences, with approximately 7.6% as singletons. The sequencing sample was made of PBMCs or a T cell subset sorted from them (not recorded which). The V gene is TRBV5-1, the J gene TRBJ2-5, with 9 bases lining up with TRBD1. The sequence was collected from a man between 18 and 29 years old who had mild COVID-19 (a few samples of this study predate the infection). Cell type and time point are not known. This CDR3 is CASSLEFGTGWETQYF. The CDR3 nucleotides read TGCGCCAGCAGCTTGGAGTTCGGGACAGGGTGGGAGACCCAGTACTTC.